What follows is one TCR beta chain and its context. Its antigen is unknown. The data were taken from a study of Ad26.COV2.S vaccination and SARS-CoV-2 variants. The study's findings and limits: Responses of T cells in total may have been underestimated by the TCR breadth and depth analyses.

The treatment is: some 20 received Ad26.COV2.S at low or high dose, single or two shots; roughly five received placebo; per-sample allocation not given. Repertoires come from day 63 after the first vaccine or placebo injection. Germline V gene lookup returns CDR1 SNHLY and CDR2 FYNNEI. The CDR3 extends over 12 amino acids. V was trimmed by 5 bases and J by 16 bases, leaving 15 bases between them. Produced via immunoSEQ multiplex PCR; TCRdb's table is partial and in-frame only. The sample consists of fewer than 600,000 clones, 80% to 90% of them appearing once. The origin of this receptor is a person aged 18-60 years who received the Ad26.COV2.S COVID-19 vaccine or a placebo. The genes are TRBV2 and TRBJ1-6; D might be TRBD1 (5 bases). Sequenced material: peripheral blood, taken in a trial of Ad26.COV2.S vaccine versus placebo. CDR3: CASSSLWQGLHF. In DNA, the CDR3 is TGTGCCAGCAGTTCCCTTTGGCAGGGACTCCACTTT.